Listed below are T cell receptor beta chains from one sample, sequenced in a study of preoperative IRX-2 immunotherapy in early breast cancer. Some clones are missing from TCRdb's copy, which holds only in-frame ones; the method was immunoSEQ multiplex PCR. Of tens of thousands of clones listed, roughly 95% were seen once; the top ten hold about 16%. Sequenced here: tumor tissue, sampled after IRX-2 immunotherapy. The source is a human donor with breast cancer. Each CDR3 is given with its conserved first and last residue. D genes are given only for firm matches. Clone size, where shown, is once, few, many, or a class for clones that have expanded.

>TRBJ1-1|-|TRBV19|-
TGTGCCAGTAGTTCATCGACGACGCTTGAAGCTTTCTTT
CASSSSTTLEAFF
>TRBJ2-7|once|TRBV27|-
TGTGCCAGCAGTTTATCGAGCCCTCCCGTCTACGAGCAGTACTTC
CASSLSSPPVYEQYF
>TRBJ1-3|-|TRBV6-1|-
TGTGCCGGCAAGACAGGCGCCACTGGAAACACCATATATTTT
CAGKTGATGNTIYF
>TRBJ2-2|-|TRBV7-3|TRBD1
TGTGCCAGCAGCTTAGATTCGAACAGGGGGCGTCTTGGCACCGGGGAGCTGTTTTTT
CASSLDSNRGRLGTGELFF
>TRBJ2-3|-|TRBV5-1|-
TGCGCCAGCAGCAACCCGGGGGGCGGGAGAAAAGATACGCAGTATTTT
CASSNPGGGRKDTQYF
>TRBJ1-4|once|TRBV4-2|-
TGTGCCAGCAGCCAGAGGACGGGAAGGGAATTAAATGAAAAACTGTTTTTT
CASSQRTGRELNEKLFF
>TRBJ1-2|-|TRBV9|TRBD1
TGTGCCAGCAGCGTAGTTTCAGGGGGCGAAGGCTACACCTTC
CASSVVSGGEGYTF
>TRBJ2-5|-|TRBV19|-
TGTGCCAGTAGTAATTACTCCCGAGGAGAGACCCAGTACTTC
CASSNYSRGETQYF
>TRBJ2-5|once|TRBV2|-
TGTGCCAGCAGCCCACAGCGGGCGGGAGAGACCCAGTACTTC
CASSPQRAGETQYF
>TRBJ2-7|-|TRBV7-2|-
TGTGCCAGCAGCTTAGAGCCTAGGGCCTCCTACGAGCAGTACTTC
CASSLEPRASYEQYF
>TRBJ2-3|-|TRBV27|TRBD2
TGTGCCAGCACCAGGACTAGCCCGGCAGATACGCAGTATTTT
CASTRTSPADTQYF
>TRBJ2-7|-|TRBV14|-
TGTGCCAGCAGCCACAGGATACGGGACCGATACGAGCAGTACTTC
CASSHRIRDRYEQYF
>TRBJ2-1|-|TRBV18|TRBD2
TGTGCCAGCTCACCACGCGGGGGGGCCTTGGATGAGCAGTTCTTC
CASSPRGGALDEQFF
>TRBJ2-6|-|TRBV11-2|TRBD1
TGTGCCAGCAGCTTAGGATACAGGGGAATTCGCAACGTCCTGACTTTC
CASSLGYRGIRNVLTF
>TRBJ1-1|-|TRBV7-6|-
TGTGCCAGCAGCTTAAGGCCTAACACTGAAGCTTTCTTT
CASSLRPNTEAFF
>TRBJ1-5|-|TRBV6-1|TRBD1
TGTGCCACCCACCTAACTACAGGGGGCAATCAGCCCCAGCATTTT
CATHLTTGGNQPQHF
>TRBJ2-4|-|TRBV28|TRBD2
TGTGCCAGCAGTTCCCCGGCCGGACTAGGAAGCATTCAGTACTTC
CASSSPAGLGSIQYF
>TRBJ1-2|-|TRBV7-6|TRBD1
TGTGCCAGCAGCTTACGCGCGGGACAGGGGGCCTATGGCTACACCTTC
CASSLRAGQGAYGYTF
>TRBJ1-3|-|TRBV7-9|-
TGTGCCAGCACGGGAGGAAACACCATATATTTT
CASTGGNTIYF
>TRBJ2-1|-|TRBV7-6|-
TGTGCCAGCAGCATGTTGGGCAATGAGCAGTTCTTC
CASSMLGNEQFF
>TRBJ2-2|-|TRBV7-6|-
TGTGCCAGCAGCCGCCTGGGAGCCGGGGAGCTGTTTTTT
CASSRLGAGELFF